The source of this T cell receptor beta chain is a study of cytomegalovirus exposure and HLA in healthy donors. Clones were sequenced by immunoSEQ multiplex PCR, and TCRdb holds only the in-frame ones, with some missing. The data contain roughly 84,000 clones, roughly 88% of them singletons. Whole-study findings and limits: Investigators reported 164 TCR beta chains as tied to cytomegalovirus. Diagnosis of cytomegalovirus status made by the classifier reportedly showed high specificity and sensitivity.

In germline, CDR1 is MNHNS, CDR2 SASEGT. The V segment lost 1 base and the J segment 6 bases; nucleotides outside the gene matches: 7. This CDR3 has 16 residues. A single count supports this clone. Its specificity is unknown. The donors were members of the validation cohort comprising approximately 120 subjects, separate from the approximately 670-subject first cohort. V usage is TRBV6-1 and J usage is TRBJ1-4; 8 nucleotides line up with TRBD1. Sample: PBMCs. The receptor was derived from a man younger than 45 in good health and CMV-seronegative. CDR3 DNA: TGTGCCAGCAGTGAAGTAGGGCAGGGGGCTGATGAAAAACTGTTTTTT. Amino acid sequence: CASSEVGQGADEKLFF.